This TCR beta chain was profiled in a study of blood T cells in healthy people across ages. From germline, CDR1 is MDHEN and CDR2 SYDVKM. V lost 3 bases to trimming and J lost 7 bases, with 16 bases between them. The CDR3 totals 14 residues. Peripheral blood samples of about 10 milliliters were drawn from each donor. Each sample had at least 6 million PBMCs isolated. Samples each had at least 5.5 micrograms of total RNA extracted. Study-wide results and limits: Naive CD4+ cell counts and diversity both ran higher in long-lived than in aged donors.

In regard to this clonotype: Its antigen remains unidentified.

Sample-barcoded 5' priming and a J-beta primer mix drove a second PCR of about 6 to 12 cycles. TCRdb re-called the 5' RACE reads through MiXCR, storing one row per CDR3 protein. The data contain roughly 2 million distinct CDR3 sequences, about 50% of them singletons. The clonotype comes from a woman in her forties in good health. The chain recombines TRBV28 with TRBJ2-7, with D perhaps TRBD1 or TRBD2 (5 bases each). Sequencing input: blood. The CDR3 DNA is TGTGCCAGCAGTTTTGGGGGACCGAGTCAAGAGCAGTACTTC. Protein sequence: CASSFGGPSQEQYF.